Listed below are T cell receptor beta chains from one sample, sequenced in a study of regulatory T cells in long-lasting Graves disease. A single record per CDR3 protein comes from TCRdb applying MiXCR to the multiplex PCR reads. Of roughly 350,000 distinct CDR3 sequences listed, 16% are singletons. The same sample was also used in a study of T cells in Graves' hyperthyroidism and ophthalmopathy.

The sample here was peripheral blood mononuclear cells (PBMCs), taken at new diagnosis, from a patient treated with antithyroid drugs. These receptors were obtained from a man aged 35 to 55 with Graves disease. The CDR3 runs from the conserved cysteine through the conserved F or W. D genes are given only for firm matches. Size is stated for part of the rows, as once, few or many counts, or as a class when the clone is expanded.

DNA: TGTGCCAGCAGCTCGGGACAGGGGATGAACACTGAAGCTTTCTTT; CDR3: CASSSGQGMNTEAFF; V: TRBV7-2; D: TRBD1; size: many; J: TRBJ1-1
DNA: TGCGCCAGCAGCGTGACTAGCGGGGGGGCCGAGGAGACCCAGTACTTC; CDR3: CASSVTSGGAEETQYF; V: TRBV5-1; D: TRBD2; size: many; J: TRBJ2-5
DNA: TGTGCCTGGAGTAGCCGGCGTTATAATGAAAAACTGTTTTTT; CDR3: CAWSSRRYNEKLFF; V: TRBV30; D: .; size: many; J: TRBJ1-4
DNA: TGTGCCAGTAGTATGGGAGGGGGGGTGACCGGGGAGCTGTTTTTT; CDR3: CASSMGGGVTGELFF; V: TRBV19; D: .; size: .; J: TRBJ2-2
DNA: TGTGCCAGCAGCCGGATGACAGGGGGTGAAAAACTGTTTTTT; CDR3: CASSRMTGGEKLFF; V: TRBV7-8; D: TRBD1; size: many; J: TRBJ1-4
DNA: TGCAGTGCTAGACAAGACAGTTACACTGAAGCTTTCTTT; CDR3: CSARQDSYTEAFF; V: TRBV20-1; D: .; size: few; J: TRBJ1-1
DNA: TGTGCCAGCAGCGGCGACAGGGGAGACACTGAAGCTTTCTTT; CDR3: CASSGDRGDTEAFF; V: TRBV5-4; D: TRBD1; size: many; J: TRBJ1-1
DNA: TGTGCCAACAGTGGCCCACAGGGGACCGGGGAGCTGTTTTTT; CDR3: CANSGPQGTGELFF; V: TRBV6-1; D: TRBD1; size: .; J: TRBJ2-2
DNA: TGTGCCAGCTCACCCGCTGAGGCGGGGGGGCTAGGCGAGCAGTACTTC; CDR3: CASSPAEAGGLGEQYF; V: TRBV18; D: TRBD2; size: few; J: TRBJ2-7
DNA: TGCAGTGCTAGAGATATAGCGGGGGGGCCAGATACGCAGTATTTT; CDR3: CSARDIAGGPDTQYF; V: TRBV20-1; D: TRBD2; size: .; J: TRBJ2-3
DNA: TGTGCCAGCAGTCGACAGGGGTATGGCGGGGAGCTGTTTTTT; CDR3: CASSRQGYGGELFF; V: TRBV7-9; D: TRBD1; size: many; J: TRBJ2-2
DNA: TGCGCCAGCAGCCAAGATTCGGACGTGGGTTGGGGCTACACCTTC; CDR3: CASSQDSDVGWGYTF; V: TRBV4-1; D: .; size: many; J: TRBJ1-2
DNA: TGTGCCAGCAGCCAAGTTTCCGGAAACACCATATATTTT; CDR3: CASSQVSGNTIYF; V: TRBV3-1; D: .; size: many; J: TRBJ1-3
DNA: TGTGCCAGCATGGAGGAGACTCCGGTACCCGAGCAGTACTTC; CDR3: CASMEETPVPEQYF; V: TRBV28; D: .; size: many; J: TRBJ2-7
DNA: TGCGCCAGCAGCCAGCAGGGGGGGGGAGATACGCAGTATTTT; CDR3: CASSQQGGGDTQYF; V: TRBV4-1; D: .; size: .; J: TRBJ2-3
DNA: TGCGCCAGCAGCCAAAGAGGGAGTCTTTGGGCGAACACTGAAGCTTTCTTT; CDR3: CASSQRGSLWANTEAFF; V: TRBV4-1; D: .; size: few; J: TRBJ1-1
DNA: TGTGCCAGCAGCTTTCGGACGGACGAGCAGTACTTC; CDR3: CASSFRTDEQYF; V: TRBV7-2; D: .; size: many; J: TRBJ2-7
DNA: TGTGCCAGCAGCTTAGCAGGGGTCGGTGAGCAGTTCTTC; CDR3: CASSLAGVGEQFF; V: TRBV7-2; D: .; size: many; J: TRBJ2-1
DNA: TGCAGTGCTAGAGAAGGGACAGTGAACACCGGGGAGCTGTTTTTT; CDR3: CSAREGTVNTGELFF; V: TRBV20-1; D: TRBD1; size: many; J: TRBJ2-2
DNA: TGTGCCAGCAGTGAAGATGTCAGTCCTCAGCATTTT; CDR3: CASSEDVSPQHF; V: TRBV6-1; D: .; size: few; J: TRBJ1-5
DNA: TGTGCCAGCAGTCGTGGATTCGGCCAAGAGACCCAGTACTTC; CDR3: CASSRGFGQETQYF; V: TRBV6-1; D: .; size: few; J: TRBJ2-5
DNA: TGTGCCACCAGCAGAGATAAAGGGACGGGCGAAAAACTGTTTTTT; CDR3: CATSRDKGTGEKLFF; V: TRBV15; D: .; size: many; J: TRBJ1-4
DNA: TGCGCCAGCAGCTTGGGAGGCAGCCGCCCCACCATATATTTT; CDR3: CASSLGGSRPTIYF; V: TRBV5-1; D: .; size: few; J: TRBJ1-3
DNA: TGTGCCAGCAGACACAGCCCACAAGAGAACACTGAAGCTTTCTTT; CDR3: CASRHSPQENTEAFF; V: TRBV12-3/TRBV12-4; D: .; size: many; J: TRBJ1-1
DNA: TGTGCCAGCAGCTTAGGGGGCGGGGGAGTATCCTACAATGAGCAGTTCTTC; CDR3: CASSLGGGGVSYNEQFF; V: TRBV7-9; D: TRBD2; size: many; J: TRBJ2-1
DNA: TGCGCCAGCAATGTAGCGGGACAGGGATACACTGAAGCTTTCTTT; CDR3: CASNVAGQGYTEAFF; V: TRBV5-1; D: TRBD1; size: few; J: TRBJ1-1
DNA: TGCAGCGTTCGGACGGGGAGCTCCTACGAGCAGTACTTC; CDR3: CSVRTGSSYEQYF; V: TRBV29-1; D: .; size: few; J: TRBJ2-7
DNA: TGTGCCAGCAGCTTAGCAGGGTACTCTGGGGCCAACGTCCTGACTTTC; CDR3: CASSLAGYSGANVLTF; V: TRBV11-3; D: .; size: .; J: TRBJ2-6
DNA: TGTGCCAGCAGCCCCGGGACAGTTTACATGAACACTGAAGCTTTCTTT; CDR3: CASSPGTVYMNTEAFF; V: TRBV7-8; D: TRBD1; size: many; J: TRBJ1-1
DNA: TGCAGTGCTCAGGGTAACCAAGAGACCCAGTACTTC; CDR3: CSAQGNQETQYF; V: TRBV20-1; D: .; size: many; J: TRBJ2-5
DNA: TGTGCCAGCAGCCCGTGGGAGCGATTAGCGAGGGACAACACCGGGGAGCTGTTTTTT; CDR3: CASSPWERLARDNTGELFF; V: TRBV11-3; D: .; size: .; J: TRBJ2-2
DNA: TGTGCCTGCAGTGTCGGGGGGACTACAGATACGCAGTATTTT; CDR3: CACSVGGTTDTQYF; V: TRBV30; D: TRBD2; size: .; J: TRBJ2-3